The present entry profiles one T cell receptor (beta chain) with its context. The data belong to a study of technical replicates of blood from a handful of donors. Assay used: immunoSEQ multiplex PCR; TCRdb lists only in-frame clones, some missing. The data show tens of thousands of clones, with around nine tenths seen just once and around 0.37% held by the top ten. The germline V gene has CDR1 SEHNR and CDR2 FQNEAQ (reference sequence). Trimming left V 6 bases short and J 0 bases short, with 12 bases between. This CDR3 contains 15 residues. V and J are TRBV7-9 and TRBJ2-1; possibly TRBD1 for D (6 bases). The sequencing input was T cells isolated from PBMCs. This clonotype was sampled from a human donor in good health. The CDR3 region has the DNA TGTGCCAGCAGATCCACAGGGAGCTCCTACAATGAGCAGTTCTTC. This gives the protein CASRSTGSSYNEQFF.